Following are 27 T cell receptor beta chains from one sample sequenced in a study of identical twins. TCRdb recomputed calls from the 5' RACE reads with MiXCR, one row per CDR3 protein. The repertoire includes nearly 900,000 distinct CDR3 sequences, about 12% of them detected once, and around 1.6% sits in the top ten. These same records also appear under a second study, on yellow fever vaccine responses in identical twins.

The sample was PBMCs. These receptors came from a woman aged 18-29 years in good health.

This clonotype was seen a handful of times. The genes are TRBV6-1 and TRBJ1-3; D uncertain. The germline V and J ends were trimmed by 6 bases and 8 bases, with 17 bases remaining between them. The CDR3 loop spans 14 amino acids. Germline V gives CDR1 MNHNS, CDR2 SASEGT. CDR3 nucleotides: TGTGCCAGCAGCGAGCCGGGCAAGGCCCACACCATATATTTT. It is translated as CASSEPGKAHTIYF.

In this sample, this clonotype turned up a few times. The chain recombines TRBV20-1 with TRBJ2-6, with D perhaps assigned TRBD1 or TRBD2 (6 bases each). Germline assignment: CDR1 DFQATT and CDR2 SNEGSKA (reference sequence). V was shortened by 7 bases and J by 4 bases, with 23 bases between the two germline ends. The CDR3 loop spans 17 amino acids. Here the CDR3 DNA reads TGCAGTGATCAGAGGGGGGCGAGTTTGTTAGGGGCCAACGTCCTGACTTTC. Protein sequence: CSDQRGASLLGANVLTF.

This clonotype was counted between two and nine times. The J gene is TRBJ1-4, the V gene TRBV20-1; D is uncertain. The CDR3 spans 15 residues. V lost 0 bases and J lost 8, with 16 bases in between. Germline CDR1 is DFQATT and CDR2 is SNEGSKA (reference sequence). CDR3 bases: TGCAGTGCTAGAGATCTTACAGTACTCGGGGAAAAACTGTTTTTT. It encodes CSARDLTVLGEKLFF.

This clonotype was counted only a few times. The gene calls are TRBV5-6 and TRBJ2-2; the D call may be TRBD1 or TRBD2 (6 bases each). The CDR3 is 14 residues long. CDR1 is SGHDT, CDR2 YYEEEE, per germline. V was cut by 1 base and J by 6 bases, with 10 bases left in between. CDR3 bases: TGTGCCAGCAGCTTGCGGGGGCCTCCCGGGGAGCTGTTTTTT. This gives the protein CASSLRGPPGELFF.

This clonotype was recorded at least ten times. V usage is TRBV25-1 and J usage is TRBJ2-5; 8 bases are a match to TRBD2. Looked up from germline, CDR1 is MGHDK and CDR2 is SYGVNS. The CDR3 loop spans 11 amino acids. With 5 bases clipped from V and 8 bases from J, the junction kept 1 base outside the gene matches. Here the CDR3 reads CASSRGGTQYF. CDR3 DNA sequence: TGTGCCAGCAGTCGGGGGGGAACCCAGTACTTC.

The chain links TRBV20-1 to TRBJ1-2; a possible D gene is TRBD1 (6 bases). V lost 0 bases to trimming and J lost 0 bases, with 14 bases between them. CDR3 length equals 16 residues. The germline V gene encodes CDR1 DFQATT and CDR2 SNEGSKA (reference sequence). In nucleotides, the CDR3 is TGCAGTGCTAGAGAGAGAGGGGGGACAACTAACTATGGCTACACCTTC. It yields the protein CSARERGGTTNYGYTF.

This sequence joins TRBV5-1 and TRBJ2-3; D possibly corresponds to TRBD1 (6 bases). With 4 bases removed from V and 4 bases from J, the gap between germline ends came to 13 bases. The V gene's germline CDR1 is SGHRS and CDR2 YFSETQ. This CDR3 has 14 residues. In nucleotides, the CDR3 is TGCGCCAGCAGCGGGGGATGGGGGCCAGATACGCAGTATTTT. This codes for CASSGGWGPDTQYF. Variable domain in full (rest from reference TRBV5-1 and TRBJ2-3): KAGVTQTPRYLIKTRGQQVTLSCSPISGHRSVSWYQQTPGQGLQFLFEYFSETQRNKGNFPGRFSGRQFSNSRSEMNVSTLELGDSALYLCASSGGWGPDTQYFGPGTRLTVL.

This clonotype has at least ten counts. The CDR3, as DNA: TGTGCCAGCAGCGTATGGGACACCCGCCAAGAGACCCAGTACTTC. It codes for CASSVWDTRQETQYF. This rearrangement joins TRBV9 to TRBJ2-5, with D possibly TRBD1 on 6 matching bases. The CDR3 consists of 15 residues. Germline-derived CDR1 and CDR2 are SGDLS and YYNGEE. V gave up 1 base and J gave up 1 base, with 11 bases separating them.

This clonotype was counted ten times or more. The gene calls are TRBV20-1 and TRBJ1-1; 8 bases fit TRBD1. From germline, CDR1 is DFQATT and CDR2 SNEGSKA (reference sequence). Trimming took 6 bases from V and 7 from J; bases not matched to a gene: 13. This CDR3 region has 14 residues. CDR3 nucleotides: TGCAGTGCCAACTCTGGACAGGGAATAATTGAAGCTTTCTTT. It is translated as CSANSGQGIIEAFF.

This clonotype has more than one count but fewer than ten. CDR3 coding DNA: TGCAGTGCTATACAGGGGCAAGAGACCCAGTACTTC. Its protein is CSAIQGQETQYF. The gene calls are TRBV20-1 and TRBJ2-5; TRBD1 matches 7 bases. V lost 4 bases to trimming and J lost 2 bases; unmatched junction nucleotides: 1. This CDR3 spans 12 amino acids. The V gene's germline CDR1 is DFQATT and CDR2 SNEGSKA (reference sequence).

Worth noting for this clonotype: Mismatch with germline at one junction end may stem from a read error. The rearrangement joins TRBV4-1 to TRBJ1-5; the D gene is possibly TRBD1 (5 bases). CDR1 is MGHRA, CDR2 YSYEKL, per germline. The CDR3 extends over 14 amino acids. For the CDR3, the DNA is TGCGTCAGCAGCCAAGTCGGGCCAGGGTGGCCCCAGCATTTT. It yields the protein CVSSQVGPGWPQHF.

In this sample, this clonotype turned up many times. The J gene is TRBJ1-1, the V gene TRBV6-5, with D uncertain. CDR1 is MNHEY and CDR2 is SVGAGI in the germline V gene. V lost 2 bases and J 2 bases, leaving 15 bases between the germline ends. The CDR3 extends over 16 amino acids. The CDR3 DNA is TGTGCCAGCAGTTACCCCGGGTCAAATTCCAACACTGAAGCTTTCTTT. This translates into CASSYPGSNSNTEAFF.

The genes are TRBV11-3 and TRBJ2-1; tentative D call: TRBD2 (6 bases). CDR3 length: 15 amino acids. Germline CDR1 and CDR2: SGHNT and YENEEA. Trimming took 3 bases from V and 3 from J, leaving 12 bases between them. The CDR3 region is CASSLTGSNYNEQFF. The CDR3 DNA sequence: TGTGCCAGCAGCTTGACCGGGAGCAACTACAATGAGCAGTTCTTC.

V and J are TRBV18 and TRBJ1-1, with TRBD1 matching over 10 bases. Germline CDR1 reads KGHSH; CDR2 reads LQKENI. This CDR3 comprises 18 residues. J was trimmed by 1 base and V by 0 bases; bases with no gene match: 8. The CDR3 spells CASSPPHRDRGANTEAFF. The CDR3 bases are TGTGCCAGCTCACCACCGCACCGGGACAGGGGAGCGAACACTGAAGCTTTCTTT.

At least ten counts were recorded for this clonotype. V usage is TRBV4-1 and J usage is TRBJ1-1; the D is unclear. The CDR3 is 15 residues long. Between the trimmed V and J ends, which lost 1 base and 2 bases, there was a span of 11 bases. Germline V gene data show CDR1 as MGHRA and CDR2 as YSYEKL. The CDR3 loop is CASSQVTPTNTEAFF. DNA for the CDR3: TGCGCCAGCAGCCAAGTTACTCCAACAAACACTGAAGCTTTCTTT.

The chain employs TRBV5-1 and TRBJ2-1, with TRBD2 matching 7 bases. The CDR3 contains 16 residues. Germline CDR1 reads SGHRS; CDR2 reads YFSETQ. The ends lost 0 bases at V and 8 bases at J; junction bases unmatched: 11. The CDR3, as DNA: TGCGCCAGCAGCTTGGTAGCTAGCGGAACGGGAGATGAGCAGTTCTTC. Amino acids: CASSLVASGTGDEQFF.

This chain uses TRBV24-1 with TRBJ1-2, with D maybe TRBD1 (5 bases). V lost 2 bases and J lost 5, with 17 bases in between. Looked up from germline, CDR1 is KGHDR and CDR2 is SFDVKD. This CDR3 spans 16 amino acids. CDR3 DNA: TGTGCCACCAGTGATTCCGGGACTTCCCTACTGTATGGCTACACCTTC. The encoded protein is CATSDSGTSLLYGYTF.

This chain connects TRBV12-3 or TRBV12-4 to TRBJ2-1; TRBD1 matches at 12 bases. CDR3 length: 17 amino acids. J lost 10 bases, V lost 3 bases, and 13 bases had no gene match. The CDR3 nucleotides read TGTGCCAGCAGTTTTCCCCTACCGGGACAGGGGGCAAAGGAGCAGTTCTTC. Its protein product is CASSFPLPGQGAKEQFF.

The gene calls are TRBV7-9 and TRBJ2-1; TRBD2 might be the D (6 bases). V lost 7 bases and J 7 bases, leaving 20 bases between the germline ends. CDR1 is SEHNR, CDR2 FQNEAQ, per germline (reference sequence). This CDR3 contains 15 residues. The DNA of the CDR3 is TGTGCCAGCATCCGGCTGGAGGGCCTTTTTAATGAGCAGTTCTTC. This gives the protein CASIRLEGLFNEQFF.

Of note for this clonotype: At one end, the junction sequence differs from germline, possibly due to a read error. This chain connects TRBV7-4 to TRBJ2-1, with D perhaps matching TRBD1 (8 bases). The germline CDR1 and CDR2 sequences are SGHVT and SQSDAQ. This CDR3 has 15 residues. The CDR3 region is CACRGQREGDNEQFF. The DNA for the CDR3 is TGTGCCTGCAGGGGGCAGAGGGAGGGGGACAATGAGCAGTTCTTC.

V gene TRBV6-1 combines with J gene TRBJ1-2; no definite D call. The CDR3 loop spans 15 amino acids. CDR1 is MNHNS, CDR2 SASEGT, per germline. Trimming pared 7 bases from V and 0 bases from J, leaving 15 bases between. In nucleotides, the CDR3 is TGTGCCAGCAAAGATACAGCGACAACTAACTATGGCTACACCTTC. It translates to CASKDTATTNYGYTF.

Only a few counts were recorded for this clonotype. V gene TRBV18 combines with J gene TRBJ2-3; no definite D call. The V end was cut by 4 bases, the J end by 4 bases, with 18 bases between. Germline V gives CDR1 KGHSH, CDR2 LQKENI. The length of the CDR3 is 16 residues. The CDR3 protein is CASSQTVIRIPDTQYF. The CDR3 coding sequence is TGTGCCAGCTCACAAACGGTGATACGGATCCCAGATACGCAGTATTTT.

V is TRBV15 and J is TRBJ2-3; D is uncertain. Trimming shortened V by 0 bases and J by 2 bases, and 9 bases separated the two germline ends. The CDR3 length is 15 residues. CDR1 and CDR2 from the germline V gene are LNHNV and YYDKDF (reference sequence). CDR3 coding DNA: TGTGCCACCAGCAGAGATGCGTACCACACAGATACGCAGTATTTT. Translation: CATSRDAYHTDTQYF.

The chain recombines TRBV20-1 with TRBJ2-7; D gene unclear. V was cut by 1 base and J by 2 bases, with 9 bases left in between. The CDR3 extends over 13 amino acids. Germline V gene data show CDR1 as DFQATT and CDR2 as SNEGSKA (reference sequence). The CDR3 reads CSARVGKPYEQYF. CDR3 sequence (DNA): TGCAGTGCTAGAGTAGGCAAGCCCTACGAGCAGTACTTC.

A few counts support this clonotype. The genes are TRBV5-1 and TRBJ2-5; D is tentatively TRBD1 or TRBD2 (6 bases each). With 3 bases removed from V and 5 bases from J, the gap between germline ends came to 14 bases. Germline V gives CDR1 SGHRS, CDR2 YFSETQ. The CDR3 runs to 14 residues. The CDR3 nucleotides are TGCGCCAGCAGCTCCAGGGGCGCGGGGGAGACCCAGTACTTC. Encoded protein: CASSSRGAGETQYF. Based on the CDR3 plus reference TRBV5-1 and TRBJ2-5, the full variable domain is KAGVTQTPRYLIKTRGQQVTLSCSPISGHRSVSWYQQTPGQGLQFLFEYFSETQRNKGNFPGRFSGRQFSNSRSEMNVSTLELGDSALYLCASSSRGAGETQYFGPGTRLLVL.

This clonotype was found a few times. This rearrangement joins TRBV6-1 to TRBJ2-7, with D perhaps given as TRBD1 or TRBD2 (5 bases each). Germline CDR1 reads MNHNS; CDR2 reads SASEGT. Trimming removed 10 bases from V and 6 bases from J, with 19 bases in between. CDR3 length: 13 amino acids. The CDR3 bases are TGTGCCACCACGGGACCGGGCAAGATCGAGCAGTACGTC. The encoded protein is CATTGPGKIEQYV.

This clonotype has only a few counts. The chain combines TRBV5-1 with TRBJ2-1; possible D gene TRBD2, 6 bases. Trimming took 4 bases from V and 8 from J, leaving 16 bases between them. Germline assignment: CDR1 SGHRS and CDR2 YFSETQ. The CDR3 extends over 14 amino acids. The CDR3 loop is CASSGGSWGDEQFF. CDR3 nucleotide sequence: TGCGCCAGCAGCGGAGGTAGCTGGGGGGATGAGCAGTTCTTC.